Shown below are 10 T cell receptor beta chains from a single sample sequenced in a study of siplizumab effects on memory and regulatory T cells. Sequencing was performed with immunoSEQ multiplex PCR; in TCRdb, only in-frame clones are kept and a portion is missing. Of about 100,000 clones listed, 80% to 95% are singletons. The sample was CD4+ T cells sorted from blood. These receptors all come from a human donor in good health.

This chain links TRBV18 with TRBJ2-7; maybe TRBD1 (6 bases). From germline, CDR1 is KGHSH and CDR2 LQKENI. There are 15 residues in the CDR3. Deletions cut 3 bases from V and 0 bases from J, with 12 bases between. The CDR3 loop is CASSPNPRGSYEQYF. The DNA of the CDR3 is TGTGCCAGCTCACCGAACCCCAGGGGCTCCTACGAGCAGTACTTC.

The chain recombines TRBV19 with TRBJ1-1; TRBD1 aligns across 7 bases. Per the germline V gene, CDR1 is LNHDA and CDR2 is SQIVND (reference sequence). Trimming removed 8 bases from V and 0 bases from J; junction bases left unmatched: 24. This CDR3 is 20 amino acids long. CDR3 protein: CASLPRWADRVLGMNTEAFF. The CDR3 DNA reads as TGTGCCAGTCTGCCGAGGTGGGCAGACAGGGTCCTCGGAATGAACACTGAAGCTTTCTTT.

The chain links TRBV7-8 to TRBJ1-3, with D possibly matching TRBD1 (5 bases). The CDR3 spans 14 residues. V was trimmed by 0 bases and J by 9 bases, leaving 12 bases between them. Germline V gives CDR1 SGHVS, CDR2 FQNEAQ. For the CDR3, the DNA is TGTGCCAGCAGCTTAGCCAGGGCCGAGGGCACCATATATTTT. Its translation is CASSLARAEGTIYF.

The chain combines TRBV2 with TRBJ2-7; 9 bases fit TRBD2. Germline CDR1 SNHLY, CDR2 FYNNEI. The CDR3 contains 12 residues. The J segment lost 5 bases and the V segment lost 7 bases, leaving 3 bases of the junction unmatched. The CDR3 sequence: CASILAGDEQYF. The CDR3 DNA sequence: TGTGCCAGCATTTTAGCGGGGGACGAGCAGTACTTC.

This chain uses TRBV5-4 with TRBJ2-5; the D gene is possibly TRBD1 (6 bases). Deletions cut 1 base from V and 7 bases from J, with 14 bases between. Germline values: CDR1 SGHNT, CDR2 YYREEE (reference sequence). CDR3 length: 14 residues. CDR3 DNA: TGTGCCAGCAGCTTGCCAGAAACGACAGGGACCCAGTACTTC. Translated, it gives CASSLPETTGTQYF.

The rearrangement uses TRBV5-1 and TRBJ1-6; a weak D match, TRBD1 (5 bases). This CDR3 is 15 amino acids long. Trimming removed 4 bases from V and 5 bases from J, with 13 bases in between. Germline V CDR1 and CDR2: SGHRS, YFSETQ. CDR3 nucleotides: TGCGCCAGCAGCGTGCAGACAGATAATAATTCACCCCTCCACTTT. Encoded protein: CASSVQTDNNSPLHF.

This clone was found once. The rearrangement links TRBV27 to TRBJ1-4; D not resolved. V lost 2 bases and J lost 3, with 10 bases in between. Germline V CDR1 and CDR2: MNHEY, SMNVEV (reference sequence). The length of the CDR3 is 15 residues. CDR3 sequence (DNA): TGTGCCAGCAGTTTAGGCCGGGGTCCTAATGAAAAACTGTTTTTT. Translation: CASSLGRGPNEKLFF.

The CDR3 coding sequence is TGTGCCAGTAGTATACGGGACAGTAGGACTGGCTACACCTTC. Encoded protein: CASSIRDSRTGYTF. The chain joins TRBV19 to TRBJ1-2, with 7 positions matching TRBD1. In germline, CDR1 is LNHDA, CDR2 SQIVND (reference sequence). The junction had 7 bases not matched to a gene; V was cut back by 2 bases and J by 7 bases. This CDR3 contains 14 residues.

V usage is TRBV7-2 and J usage is TRBJ2-1; TRBD2 aligns across 10 bases. CDR3 length: 15 amino acids. Germline V CDR1 and CDR2: SGHTA, FQGNSA. Germline trimming cut 11 bases from V and 4 bases from J; bases unmatched to any gene: 11. DNA of the CDR3: TGTGCCGCAGACGTAGGACTAGCGGCATACAATGAGCAGTTCTTC. It codes for CAADVGLAAYNEQFF.

V is TRBV7-9 and J is TRBJ1-1, with no clear D. The germline CDR1 and CDR2 sequences are SEHNR and FQNEAQ (reference sequence). The CDR3 sequence is 12 residues long. V dropped 2 bases and J dropped 7 bases, with 8 bases sitting between them. In DNA form, the CDR3 reads TGTGCCAGCAGCTTAAAGGGAGTTGAAGCTTTCTTT. Its translation is CASSLKGVEAFF.